This T cell receptor beta chain came from a study of blood T cell repertoires in COVID-19. On the study more broadly: Sources were T cells, B-cell-depleted T cells, or PBMCs; the material itself was cDNA or gDNA.

Per the study methods: Reference gene primer amplification gave estimated nucleated cell counts. Sequenced by immunoSEQ multiplex PCR; TCRdb stores in-frame clones only, minus some. The V and J calls and the clone size are those of that table, but D and trimming were determined from the DNA. The profile shows 210,000 or so clones, around 81% of them singletons. V lost 3 bases, J lost 6 bases, and 10 bases stayed unmatched. The CDR3 is 16 residues long. Germline V gene data show CDR1 as MGHRA and CDR2 as YSYEKL. Those who participated ranged in age from roughly 18 to 95 years and resided in approximately 23 US areas. Allocation to cohorts depended on clinical history reported by the participants.

What was sequenced was PBMCs or T cells enriched from blood (not recorded which). This clonotype originated in a woman aged 35 to 49 with acute COVID-19. The chain has TRBV4-1 and TRBJ1-5, with 8 bases identical to TRBD1. In DNA, the CDR3 is TGCGCCAGCAGCCACCCCGGCGGGACAGGTTTTCAGCCCCAGCATTTT. Translation: CASSHPGGTGFQPQHF.